Shown below are 24 T cell receptor beta chains from a single sample sequenced in a study of T cells in Graves' hyperthyroidism and ophthalmopathy. From RNA transcripts, TCR beta CDR3 regions were amplified. In the first-round RT-PCR of the TCR CDR3, the HTBI primer set was used. TCRdb called the multiplex PCR reads again in MiXCR, with one record for every CDR3 protein. The table has around 350,000 distinct CDR3 sequences, less than 15% seen once. The sequencing input was blood. The receptor source for this set is a woman between 18 and 29 years old with Graves' hyperthyroidism.

This clonotype occurred a few times. The V gene is TRBV5-1, the J gene TRBJ1-4; no reliable D call. This CDR3 has 14 amino acids. Germline CDR1 is SGHRS and CDR2 is YFSETQ. Trimming shortened V by 0 bases and J by 8 bases, and 11 bases separated the two germline ends. For the CDR3, the DNA is TGCGCCAGCAGCTTGGGGTCGCCGGCGGAAAAACTGTTTTTT. This codes for CASSLGSPAEKLFF.

The gene calls are TRBV5-6 and TRBJ1-2; possible D gene TRBD1, 5 bases. CDR3 length equals 15 residues. Deletions cut 5 bases from V and 0 bases from J, with 14 bases between. Germline lookup yields CDR1 SGHDT and CDR2 YYEEEE. In DNA form, the CDR3 reads TGTGCCAGCAGTACCCTCGAGACAGCTAACTATGGCTACACCTTC. It specifies CASSTLETANYGYTF.

Details on this clonotype: An end of the junction differs from the germline gene, which may be a read error. The gene calls are TRBV20-1 and TRBJ2-5, with 7 bases fitting TRBD1. The CDR3 is 12 residues long. Germline CDR1 reads DFQATT; CDR2 reads SNEGSKA (reference sequence). CDR3 coding DNA: TGCAGTCCCAGGACAGGCCAAGGGACCCAGTACTTC. Translation: CSPRTGQGTQYF.

This clonotype has ten or more counts. This chain links TRBV7-2 with TRBJ2-1; possible D gene TRBD2, 6 bases. Per the germline V gene, CDR1 is SGHTA and CDR2 is FQGNSA. CDR3 length equals 14 residues. V was cut by 5 bases and J by 5 bases, with 13 bases left in between. CDR3 region: CASSPGDANNEQFF. For the CDR3, the DNA is TGTGCCAGCAGCCCGGGGGACGCTAACAATGAGCAGTTCTTC.

This clonotype was counted ten times or more. The rearrangement links TRBV7-9 to TRBJ1-6; 10 bases agree with TRBD1. This CDR3 comprises 16 residues. V trimming: 4 bases; J trimming: 7 bases; junction bases outside the gene matches: 7. Germline V gene data show CDR1 as SEHNR and CDR2 as FQNEAQ (reference sequence). As DNA, the CDR3 is TGTGCCAGCAGCTGGGGAGGGACAGGGGAAAATTCACCCCTCCACTTT. Protein sequence: CASSWGGTGENSPLHF.

This clonotype was counted many times. This rearrangement joins TRBV5-1 to TRBJ2-1; D is tentatively TRBD1 or TRBD2 (8 bases each). CDR1 is SGHRS, CDR2 YFSETQ, per germline. The length of the CDR3 is 18 residues. V dropped 4 bases and J dropped 3 bases, with 23 bases sitting between them. The CDR3 region has the DNA TGCGCCAGCAGCCTGGGACAGGCGGCGGGAGGTAGCTACAATGAGCAGTTCTTC. Translated, it gives CASSLGQAAGGSYNEQFF.

This clonotype was seen at least ten times. The chain is built from TRBV11-1 and TRBJ2-3; D gene ambiguous. Trimming pared 4 bases from V and 2 bases from J, leaving 10 bases between. Germline V lookup: CDR1 SGHAT, CDR2 FQDESV (reference sequence). The CDR3 loop spans 14 amino acids. The chain's CDR3 is CASSSWGVTDTQYF. In DNA, the CDR3 is TGTGCCAGCAGCTCCTGGGGTGTCACAGATACGCAGTATTTT.

At least ten counts were recorded for this clonotype. The CDR3 DNA is TGTGCCAGCAGCTACGGACAGGCTAATGAGCAGTTCTTC. Protein product: CASSYGQANEQFF. The genes are TRBV7-8 and TRBJ2-1, with TRBD1 matching over 7 bases. With V trimmed by 4 bases and J by 7 bases, 4 bases remained unmatched. The CDR3 covers 13 residues. The germline V gene has CDR1 SGHVS and CDR2 FQNEAQ.

The CDR3 nucleotides read TGTGCCAGCTCACCTCCCGGGGGTCCCCCCTACAATGAGCAGTTCTTC. Translating it yields CASSPPGGPPYNEQFF. V gene TRBV18 combines with J gene TRBJ2-1, with D maybe TRBD2 (6 bases). Trimming cost V 3 bases and J 2 bases, with 14 bases left between them. The CDR3 loop spans 16 amino acids. Looked up from germline, CDR1 is KGHSH and CDR2 is LQKENI.

The chain combines TRBV4-1 with TRBJ2-3; D call uncertain. Germline V gene lookup returns CDR1 MGHRA and CDR2 YSYEKL. The V end lost 1 base, the J end lost 4 bases, and 15 bases lay between the germline ends. This CDR3 spans 16 amino acids. The CDR3 DNA is TGCGCCAGCAGCCAAGTTAACCTAGTAGTTTCAGATACGCAGTATTTT. Its protein is CASSQVNLVVSDTQYF.

This clonotype was recorded many times. This chain joins TRBV7-9 and TRBJ1-1; 7 nucleotides match TRBD1. The V segment lost 5 bases and the J segment 0 bases; nucleotides outside the gene matches: 3. The CDR3 consists of 14 residues. Per germline, CDR1 SEHNR and CDR2 FQNEAQ (reference sequence). The CDR3 reads CASSPQGVNTEAFF. CDR3 nucleotides: TGTGCCAGCAGCCCGCAGGGGGTGAACACTGAAGCTTTCTTT. The variable domain in full, completed from reference TRBV7-9 and TRBJ1-1, reads DTGVSQNPRHKITKRGQNVTFRCDPISEHNRLYWYRQTLGQGPEFLTYFQNEAQLEKSRLLSDRFSAERPKGSFSTLEIQRTEQGDSAMYLCASSPQGVNTEAFFGQGTRLTVV.

This clonotype showed up many times. The chain employs TRBV12-3 or TRBV12-4 and TRBJ1-5, with a possible D match to TRBD1 (5 bases). V was clipped by 6 bases and J by 4 bases, with 16 bases between them. This CDR3 has 15 residues. CDR3 nucleotides: TGTGCCAGCAGCCAACAGGAGGTTGGGAATCAGCCCCAGCATTTT. This codes for CASSQQEVGNQPQHF.

This clonotype was counted only a few times. The V and J genes are TRBV6-1 and TRBJ1-1; TRBD1 is a possible D gene (6 bases). The germline V gene has CDR1 MNHNS and CDR2 SASEGT. The CDR3 has 15 amino acids. V gave up 5 bases and J gave up 4 bases, with 17 bases separating them. The CDR3 region has the DNA TGTGCCAGCAGTAATCTAGGGGGGCGGAGCACTGAAGCTTTCTTT. Its protein product is CASSNLGGRSTEAFF.

This clonotype was found many times. The DNA of the CDR3 is TGTGCCAGCAGCTTGGCTCGTGAAGCTTTCTTT. Amino acid sequence: CASSLAREAFF. V gene TRBV5-6 combines with J gene TRBJ1-1; D gene ambiguous. Germline V gene lookup returns CDR1 SGHDT and CDR2 YYEEEE. The CDR3 runs 11 residues. With 0 bases removed from V and 7 bases from J, the gap between germline ends came to 4 bases.

This clonotype was seen a handful of times. This chain uses TRBV28 with TRBJ1-2, with 7 bases lining up with TRBD1. This CDR3 is built from 12 residues. Looked up from germline, CDR1 is MDHEN and CDR2 is SYDVKM. The ends lost 8 bases at V and 4 bases at J; junction bases unmatched: 4. CDR3 bases: TGTGCCAGCTTGGGACAGTCCTATGGCTACACCTTC. Translated: CASLGQSYGYTF.

This rearrangement joins TRBV7-8 to TRBJ1-5, with a tentative D call TRBD1 (5 bases). This CDR3 is built from 14 residues. Per the germline V gene, CDR1 is SGHVS and CDR2 is FQNEAQ. Trimming cost V 8 bases and J 2 bases, with 13 bases left between them. The CDR3 protein is CASGLGGGNQPQHF. CDR3 nucleotides: TGTGCCAGCGGCCTTGGGGGGGGCAATCAGCCCCAGCATTTT.

This clonotype was observed many times. The V and J genes are TRBV7-8 and TRBJ2-5; 9 nucleotides line up with TRBD1. The CDR3 runs to 18 residues. Germline V CDR1 and CDR2: SGHVS, FQNEAQ. Trimming at V came to 3 bases and at J to 2 bases, leaving 13 bases not matched to a gene. The CDR3 protein is CASSFALTGTGSQETQYF. DNA for the CDR3: TGTGCCAGCAGCTTTGCCCTAACCGGGACAGGGAGTCAAGAGACCCAGTACTTC.

This clonotype was detected a few times. The genes are TRBV9 and TRBJ1-1, with D maybe TRBD1 (5 bases). The V end was cut by 0 bases, the J end by 0 bases, with 15 bases between. The CDR3 is made up of 17 amino acids. Germline values: CDR1 SGDLS, CDR2 YYNGEE. In DNA form, the CDR3 reads TGTGCCAGCAGCGTAGGGGCCAACAGGATTATGAACACTGAAGCTTTCTTT. Translating it yields CASSVGANRIMNTEAFF.

Many counts were recorded for this clonotype. The chain joins TRBV6-1 to TRBJ1-1; D remains ambiguous. This CDR3 has 11 residues. Germline V CDR1 and CDR2: MNHNS, SASEGT. Trimming cost V 6 bases and J 12 bases, with 14 bases left between them. The CDR3 reads CASRQTGGTFF. As DNA, the CDR3 is TGTGCCAGCAGACAGACGGGAGGGACTTTCTTT.

This clonotype was seen many times. The chain uses TRBV7-2 and TRBJ1-1, with D maybe TRBD1 (5 bases). V gave up 5 bases and J gave up 6 bases, with 22 bases separating them. The germline gives CDR1 SGHTA, CDR2 FQGNSA. The CDR3 length is 16 residues. The CDR3 sequence is CASSPRGVSMGAEAFF. The CDR3 nucleotides are TGTGCCAGCAGCCCCCGTGGGGTCTCGATGGGGGCTGAAGCTTTCTTT.

This sequence joins TRBV5-4 and TRBJ2-2, with TRBD2 identical over 7 bases. V was clipped by 0 bases and J by 2 bases; unmatched bases: 4. Germline CDR1 SGHNT, CDR2 YYREEE (reference sequence). The CDR3 loop spans 16 amino acids. This chain's CDR3 is CASSLEGTINTGELFF. The DNA for the CDR3 is TGTGCCAGCAGCTTGGAGGGGACTATCAACACCGGGGAGCTGTTTTTT. Complete variable domain (other parts from reference TRBV5-4 and TRBJ2-2): ETGVTQSPTHLIKTRGQQVTLRCSSQSGHNTVSWYQQALGQGPQFIFQYYREEENGRGNFPPRFSGLQFPNYSSELNVNALELDDSALYLCASSLEGTINTGELFFGEGSRLTVL.

This clonotype was detected ten times or more. The rearrangement joins TRBV28 to TRBJ2-1, with 9 bases matching TRBD2. This CDR3 comprises 14 residues. V lost 3 bases to trimming and J lost 7 bases; unmatched junction nucleotides: 4. Germline values: CDR1 MDHEN, CDR2 SYDVKM. This CDR3 is CASSFPAGGNEQFF. The CDR3 nucleotides are TGTGCCAGCAGTTTTCCCGCGGGGGGGAATGAGCAGTTCTTC.

This clonotype came up a few times. The chain employs TRBV19 and TRBJ2-3; 7 positions agree with TRBD1. Germline V gene data show CDR1 as LNHDA and CDR2 as SQIVND (reference sequence). CDR3 length: 15 amino acids. V lost 2 bases, J lost 0 bases, and 2 bases stayed unmatched. The chain's CDR3 is CASSINRGSTDTQYF. The CDR3 DNA sequence: TGTGCCAGTAGTATAAACAGGGGTAGCACAGATACGCAGTATTTT.

This clonotype was picked up many times. This chain connects TRBV3-1 to TRBJ2-7, with D perhaps TRBD1 or TRBD2 (5 bases each). The CDR3 spans 13 residues. Trimming cost V 3 bases and J 7 bases, with 13 bases left between them. Per the germline V gene, CDR1 is LGHDT and CDR2 is YNNKEL (reference sequence). DNA of the CDR3: TGTGCCAGCAGCCAGGGGGACGTAGGGGAGCAGTACTTC. The encoded protein is CASSQGDVGEQYF.